Listed below are T cell receptor beta chains from one sample, sequenced in a study of technical replicates of blood from several donors. Clones were sequenced by immunoSEQ multiplex PCR, and TCRdb holds only the in-frame ones, with some missing. The sample has about 100,000 clones, approximately 96% seen once; the top ten hold 0.22%. Sequences were obtained from T cells isolated from PBMCs. The receptors come from a human donor in good health. Both conserved end residues are part of each CDR3. A D gene is named only where the DNA matches it firmly. The size of a clone is reported for some rows only, either as once, few or many, or as a class for expanded clones.

>NA|TRBJ2-2|NA|TRBV2
TGTGCCAGCAGGGCGGGAACGAACACCGGGGAGCTGTTTTTT
CASRAGTNTGELFF
>TRBD2|TRBJ2-1|NA|TRBV28
TGTGCCAGCAGATCCATAGGACTAGCCAAAAGTAGTGAGCAGTTCTTC
CASRSIGLAKSSEQFF
>TRBD1|TRBJ1-1|NA|TRBV6-5
TGTGCCAGCAGCGTTCAGGGGGAATGGAACACTGAAGCTTTCTTT
CASSVQGEWNTEAFF
>NA|TRBJ1-4|NA|TRBV7-6
TGTGCCAGCAGCTCTCGGGCGGGGGGCGTTGAAAAACTGTTTTTT
CASSSRAGGVEKLFF
>TRBD2|TRBJ2-7|NA|TRBV28
TGTGCCAGCAGCCCGTTGGGGGGAGGGGCAATCTACGAGCAGTACTTC
CASSPLGGGAIYEQYF
>NA|TRBJ1-1|NA|TRBV2
TGTGCCAGCAGTGGGGGGGTAAGGAGTACTGAAGCTTTCTTT
CASSGGVRSTEAFF
>NA|TRBJ1-2|NA|TRBV19
TGTGCCAGTAGTATCGGAGTTTCGGATGGCTACACCTTC
CASSIGVSDGYTF
>NA|TRBJ2-7|NA|TRBV19
TGTGCCAGTAGTTACGGGGACTCCTACGAGCAGTACTTC
CASSYGDSYEQYF
>TRBD1|TRBJ1-2|NA|TRBV18
TGTGCCAGCTCGCAGACAGGGGTTGATGGCTACACCTTC
CASSQTGVDGYTF
>NA|TRBJ2-3|NA|TRBV14
TGTGCCAGCAGCCGGGGAGGTACGCAGTATTTT
CASSRGGTQYF
>TRBD2|TRBJ2-7|NA|TRBV27
TGTGCCAGCAGTCTAATAGCGGGAGGGGGGTACGAGCAGTACTTC
CASSLIAGGGYEQYF
>NA|TRBJ1-3|once|TRBV6-5
TGTGCCAGCAGTTACTCAGCGGGGTACGGGAACACCATATATTTT
CASSYSAGYGNTIYF
>NA|TRBJ1-5|once|TRBV5-1
TGCGCCAGCAGCCCGGAGGGTAGATACGGGCAGCCCCAGCATTTT
CASSPEGRYGQPQHF
>TRBD1|TRBJ2-7|NA|TRBV7-9
TGTGCCAGCAGCCCTATTGGGACAGTAGACGAGCAGTACTTC
CASSPIGTVDEQYF
>NA|TRBJ1-1|NA|TRBV5-4
TGTGCCAGCAGCCATGGACAGAACACTGAAGCTTTCTTT
CASSHGQNTEAFF